What follows are 27 T cell receptor beta chains derived from one specimen sequenced in a study of blood T cells in healthy people across ages. Alongside a J-beta primer mix, a sample-barcoded 5' primer served in a second PCR lasting roughly 7 to 12 cycles. TCRdb redid the calling of the 5' RACE reads with MiXCR, one entry per CDR3 protein. The table records hundreds of thousands of distinct CDR3 sequences, 25% of them present only once. These same records also appear under a second study, on T cells of mothers and their children.

The sequenced sample was blood. Receptors were obtained from a boy between 10 and 17 years old in good health.

This clonotype was observed a handful of times. The chain links TRBV9 to TRBJ2-5, with 13 bases identical to TRBD2. Germline CDR1 reads SGDLS; CDR2 reads YYNGEE. The CDR3 runs to 19 residues. The trim removed 0 bases at V and 1 base at J, leaving 9 bases unmatched. CDR3 in DNA: TGTGCCAGCAGCGTAGCAACTAGCGGGGGGGTCCCCTCCCAAGAGACCCAGTACTTC. It encodes CASSVATSGGVPSQETQYF.

V usage is TRBV28 and J usage is TRBJ2-1; D is possibly TRBD2 (6 bases). In germline, CDR1 is MDHEN, CDR2 SYDVKM. The ends were cut back, 4 bases at V and 3 bases at J, with 16 bases in the middle. This CDR3 has 16 residues. Written as DNA, the CDR3 is TGTGCCAGCAGTTGGTCAGACGGGGGAATCTACAATGAGCAGTTCTTC. It encodes CASSWSDGGIYNEQFF.

The chain employs TRBV2 and TRBJ2-7, with D possibly being TRBD1 (6 bases). The V end was cut by 3 bases, the J end by 9 bases, with 12 bases between. This CDR3 has 12 amino acids. Germline assignment: CDR1 SNHLY and CDR2 FYNNEI. CDR3 nucleotide sequence: TGTGCCAGCAGTGACAGGGGAGAAGGGCAGTACTTC. Amino acids: CASSDRGEGQYF.

Many counts were recorded for this clonotype. J is TRBJ2-5 and V is TRBV6-1; D gene unclear. The DNA end favors TRBJ2-7, so the J call may be wrong. The germline V gene has CDR1 MNHNS and CDR2 SASEGT. The CDR3 totals 13 residues. For the CDR3, the DNA is TGTGCCAGCAGCCGAAACTCGGGCTACGAGCAGTACTTC. It encodes CASSRNSGYEQYF.

This clonotype has only a few counts. This chain uses TRBV11-2 with TRBJ2-3, with D possibly matching TRBD2 (5 bases). Germline values: CDR1 SGHAT, CDR2 FQNNGV. This CDR3 has 15 residues. V lost 1 base and J lost 6, with 14 bases in between. The CDR3 sequence: CASSLGPDEGDTQYF. CDR3 nucleotide sequence: TGTGCCAGCAGCTTAGGTCCGGATGAGGGCGATACGCAGTATTTT. Looking up the rest from reference TRBV11-2 and TRBJ2-3 gives the full variable domain: EAGVAQSPRYKIIEKRQSVAFWCNPISGHATLYWYQQILGQGPKLLIQFQNNGVVDDSQLPKDRFSAERLKGVDSTLKIQPAKLEDSAVYLCASSLGPDEGDTQYFGPGTRLTVL.

This clonotype was detected a few times. The chain is built from TRBV9 and TRBJ2-7; no definite D call. Germline loops: CDR1 SGDLS, CDR2 YYNGEE. The CDR3 runs to 13 residues. V shed 0 bases and J shed 4 bases, with 8 bases lying between them. The CDR3 loop is CASSVGIGYEQYF. CDR3 DNA sequence: TGTGCCAGCAGCGTAGGGATTGGTTACGAGCAGTACTTC.

This sequence joins TRBV7-2 and TRBJ1-6; the match to TRBD1 covers 10 bases. In germline, CDR1 is SGHTA, CDR2 FQGNSA. J was trimmed by 8 bases and V by 0 bases; bases with no gene match: 4. There are 16 residues in the CDR3. The CDR3, as DNA: TGTGCCAGCAGCTTAGCCCGGACAGGGGGGCATTCACCCCTCCACTTT. This codes for CASSLARTGGHSPLHF.

This clonotype turned up a few times. The chain employs TRBV11-2 and TRBJ2-5; 8 nucleotides agree with TRBD1. The CDR3 extends over 12 amino acids. J was trimmed by 5 bases and V by 8 bases; bases with no gene match: 4. The germline V gene has CDR1 SGHAT and CDR2 FQNNGV. This CDR3 is CASRTGLETQYF. In nucleotides, the CDR3 is TGTGCCAGCCGGACAGGGTTGGAGACCCAGTACTTC.

V is TRBV11-2 and J is TRBJ1-1; no clear D gene. This CDR3 has 15 residues. The V gene's germline CDR1 is SGHAT and CDR2 FQNNGV. V lost 1 base, J lost 6 bases, and 15 bases lay in between. The CDR3 bases are TGTGCCAGCAGCTTAGGGCCGACTTCAATGTCTGAAGCTTTCTTT. It yields the protein CASSLGPTSMSEAFF.

This clonotype has more than one count but fewer than ten. This rearrangement joins TRBV29-1 to TRBJ1-2; a weak D match, TRBD1 (6 bases). The germline V gene encodes CDR1 SQVTM and CDR2 ANQGSEA. The CDR3 loop spans 11 amino acids. V dropped 4 bases and J dropped 6 bases, with 9 bases sitting between them. The CDR3 DNA follows: TGCAGCGTTGGGGGGCTGGATGGCTACACCTTC. As protein: CSVGGLDGYTF.

This clonotype was counted between two and nine times. V and J are TRBV5-5 and TRBJ2-3, with D tentatively TRBD2 (5 bases). CDR1 SGHKS and CDR2 YYEKEE come from the germline V gene (reference sequence). The CDR3 length is 14 residues. V was pared by 1 base and J by 5 bases, with 11 bases between. In nucleotides, the CDR3 is TGTGCCAGCAGCTTGATGGCCGGGGAAGATACGCAGTATTTT. Its protein is CASSLMAGEDTQYF. Together with reference TRBV5-5 and TRBJ2-3, the CDR3 gives the full variable domain: DAGVTQSPTHLIKTRGQQVTLRCSPISGHKSVSWYQQVLGQGPQFIFQYYEKEERGRGNFPDRFSARQFPNYSSELNVNALLLGDSALYLCASSLMAGEDTQYFGPGTRLTVL.

The chain is built from TRBV29-1 and TRBJ2-5, with D uncertain. The end of the DNA aligns better with TRBJ2-1, so the J call may be wrong. CDR3 length: 11 amino acids. Germline V gene sequence: CDR1 SQVTM, CDR2 ANQGSEA. CDR3 sequence (DNA): TGCAGCGTTGTCGGGTTCAATGAGCAGTTCTTC. This translates into CSVVGFNEQFF.

The chain recombines TRBV7-2 with TRBJ2-7, with D possibly TRBD1 on 5 matching bases. CDR1 SGHTA and CDR2 FQGNSA come from the germline V gene. The CDR3 totals 15 residues. The germline V and J ends were trimmed by 2 bases and 0 bases, with 11 bases remaining between them. The CDR3 spells CASSLRQPSSYEQYF. The CDR3 coding sequence is TGTGCCAGCAGCTTAAGACAGCCGAGCTCCTACGAGCAGTACTTC.

The chain recombines TRBV27 with TRBJ2-1; 8 bases map to TRBD2. The J segment lost 0 bases and the V segment lost 5 bases, leaving 9 bases of the junction unmatched. The germline V gene has CDR1 MNHEY and CDR2 SMNVEV (reference sequence). The CDR3 consists of 17 residues. The CDR3 DNA follows: TGTGCCAGCAGTCCCCTGACTAGCGCCTACTCCTACAATGAGCAGTTCTTC. Translating gives CASSPLTSAYSYNEQFF.

This clonotype occurred once. The chain joins TRBV5-8 to TRBJ1-1, with D perhaps TRBD1 (5 bases). Trimming stripped 4 bases from V and 1 base from J, with 17 bases between. CDR3 size: 16 residues. The germline gives CDR1 SGHTS, CDR2 YDEGEE. Here the CDR3 DNA reads TGTGCCAGCAGCCCGGGCTTCCTGACAGAGAACACTGAAGCTTTCTTT. Translated: CASSPGFLTENTEAFF.

This clonotype was picked up a small number of times. V gene TRBV27 combines with J gene TRBJ2-1; D possibly corresponds to TRBD1 (5 bases). Germline V gene lookup returns CDR1 MNHEY and CDR2 SMNVEV (reference sequence). Trimming took off 4 bases at V and 4 bases at J, with 14 bases between the two ends. There are 15 residues in the CDR3. CDR3 in DNA: TGTGCCAGCAGTTCGGACACCGATAGATACAATGAGCAGTTCTTC. Amino acids: CASSSDTDRYNEQFF.

This clonotype was counted a few times. V is TRBV12-5 and J is TRBJ2-1, with 9 nucleotides matching TRBD1. The CDR3 sequence is 15 residues long. J gave up 2 bases and V 4 bases, and 3 bases lay outside the gene matches. Germline CDR1 is LGHNT and CDR2 is FRNRAP. CDR3 region: CASGYDRGTYNEQFF. CDR3 DNA sequence: TGTGCTAGTGGTTATGACAGGGGGACCTACAATGAGCAGTTCTTC. The whole variable domain, remainder taken from reference TRBV12-5 and TRBJ2-1, is DARVTQTPRHKVTEMGQEVTMRCQPILGHNTVFWYRQTMMQGLELLAYFRNRAPLDDSGMPKDRFSAEMPDATLATLKIQPSEPRDSAVYFCASGYDRGTYNEQFFGPGTRLTVL.

Only a few counts were recorded for this clonotype. The chain employs TRBV29-1 and TRBJ2-3; no clear D gene. This CDR3 is 11 amino acids long. Per the germline V gene, CDR1 is SQVTM and CDR2 is ANQGSEA. V dropped 6 bases and J dropped 5 bases, with 9 bases sitting between them. The CDR3 region is CSVTGLDTQYF. The CDR3 DNA is TGCAGCGTAACCGGGCTAGATACGCAGTATTTT.

V is TRBV3-1 and J is TRBJ2-1, with a possible D match to TRBD1 (6 bases). Trimming removed 0 bases from V and 10 bases from J, with 13 bases in between. This CDR3 contains 14 residues. Germline CDR1 is LGHDT and CDR2 is YNNKEL (reference sequence). In DNA form, the CDR3 reads TGTGCCAGCAGCCAAGATTGGGACATCCGCGAGCAGTTCTTC. Translating gives CASSQDWDIREQFF.

V usage is TRBV20-1 and J usage is TRBJ2-3; 7 nucleotides align to TRBD2. Germline CDR1 DFQATT, CDR2 SNEGSKA (reference sequence). With V trimmed by 2 bases and J by 2 bases, 4 bases remained unmatched. This CDR3 comprises 14 residues. CDR3 in amino acids: CSARKAGITDTQYF. The CDR3 bases are TGCAGTGCTAGAAAAGCGGGAATCACAGATACGCAGTATTTT.

This clonotype was counted between two and nine times. The chain carries TRBV9 and TRBJ2-3; the D is unclear. V was shortened by 0 bases and J by 5 bases, with 7 bases between the two germline ends. Per the germline V gene, CDR1 is SGDLS and CDR2 is YYNGEE. The CDR3 runs to 13 residues. The CDR3 nucleotides are TGTGCCAGCAGCGTAGGCGGTGAAGATACGCAGTATTTT. It translates to CASSVGGEDTQYF.

This clonotype was counted a few times. V is TRBV12-5 and J is TRBJ1-4; unclear D gene. The CDR3 is 14 amino acids. Germline lookup yields CDR1 LGHNT and CDR2 FRNRAP. V shed 4 bases and J shed 0 bases, with 6 bases lying between them. CDR3 protein: CASGSGATNEKLFF. The CDR3 DNA is TGTGCTAGTGGTTCGGGAGCAACTAATGAAAAACTGTTTTTT.

This clonotype was counted only a few times. V usage is TRBV21-1 and J usage is TRBJ2-7. TRBV21-1 is designated a pseudogene. This CDR3 has 15 residues. For the CDR3, the DNA is TGTGCCAGCAGCAAAAATTGGGAAGTCTCCTACGAGCAGTACTTC. Translation gives CASSKNWEVSYEQYF.

The CDR3 coding sequence is TGTGCCAGCAGCCAGGCCGGGACTAGCAATGAGCAGTTCTTC. Amino acids: CASSQAGTSNEQFF. The V gene is TRBV4-2, the J gene TRBJ2-1, with TRBD2 matching over 8 bases. This CDR3 has 14 amino acids. J lost 6 bases, V lost 3 bases, and 4 bases had no gene match. CDR1 is LGHNA, CDR2 YNFKEQ, per germline.

In its sample, this clonotype was seen many times. This chain links TRBV6-6 with TRBJ2-7; 7 nucleotides align to TRBD1. J lost 2 bases, V lost 6 bases, and 4 bases had no gene match. CDR1 MNHNY and CDR2 SVGAGI come from the germline V gene (reference sequence). CDR3 length: 13 amino acids. CDR3: CASSLRGTYEQYF. The CDR3 nucleotides are TGTGCCAGCAGCCTCAGGGGGACCTACGAGCAGTACTTC.

This clonotype came up a few times. At one end the junction does not follow the germline gene, possibly because of a read error. The chain employs TRBV7-2 and TRBJ2-2; D may be TRBD2 (5 bases). This CDR3 has 14 amino acids. Germline CDR1 is SGHTA and CDR2 is FQGNSA. CDR3 bases: TGTGCCAGCAGCTTGGCTGGGAACACCGGGGTGCTGTTTTTT. It codes for CASSLAGNTGVLFF.

This rearrangement joins TRBV20-1 to TRBJ1-1; D is perhaps TRBD1 (6 bases). Trimming took 6 bases from V and 10 from J, leaving 21 bases between them. Germline CDR1 is DFQATT and CDR2 is SNEGSKA (reference sequence). This CDR3 has 13 residues. The CDR3 loop is CSAPINRDGGAFF. The CDR3 DNA follows: TGCAGTGCCCCGATCAACAGGGATGGTGGAGCTTTCTTT.